A single sample gave rise to the 10 T cell receptor beta chains below, sequenced in a study of shared clonotypes between healthy human individuals. The protocol was immunoSEQ multiplex PCR, while the TCRdb copy is restricted to in-frame clones and leaves out a portion. Found here are about 2.3 million clones, 80% to 95% of them singletons; the top ten hold about 0.37%. The sequenced material came from naive CD4+ T cells from PBMCs. Subset: CD45RA+ positively selected. The receptors shown here come from a man between 18 and 35 years old in good health. Some clones in this sample may be carry-over from other donors' samples.

J is TRBJ1-4 and V is TRBV19; D is unclear. V was shortened by 4 bases and J by 13 bases, with 10 bases between the two germline ends. The germline CDR1 and CDR2 sequences are LNHDA and SQIVND (reference sequence). This CDR3 spans 11 amino acids. The CDR3 DNA sequence: TGTGCCAGTAGTACCCTCGGGAGACTGTTTTTT. It yields the protein CASSTLGRLFF.

J is TRBJ1-2 and V is TRBV10-3; D is ambiguous. Germline assignment: CDR1 ENHRY and CDR2 SYGVKD. V was pared by 6 bases and J by 6 bases, with 14 bases between. The CDR3 contains 13 residues. CDR3 sequence (DNA): TGTGCCATCAGGTTTCAGGAGTTCGATGGCTACACCTTC. It yields the protein CAIRFQEFDGYTF.

This clone was seen a handful of times. The same CDR3 can be traced to other DNA sequences in this sample. The chain links TRBV7-9 to TRBJ1-3; D is uncertain. V lost 4 bases and J lost 4, with 5 bases in between. The germline gives CDR1 SEHNR, CDR2 FQNEAQ (reference sequence). CDR3 length: 12 amino acids. The CDR3 loop reads CASSSGGNTIYF. DNA for the CDR3: TGTGCCAGCAGCTCGGGAGGAAACACCATATATTTT.

This rearrangement joins TRBV9 to TRBJ2-3; a possible D gene is TRBD2 (6 bases). The V gene lost 0 bases and the J gene lost 5 bases, with 13 bases spanning the gap. The CDR3 is made up of 15 amino acids. Per germline, CDR1 SGDLS and CDR2 YYNGEE. This CDR3 reads CASSVAGSRGDTQYF. The CDR3 DNA reads as TGTGCCAGCAGCGTAGCCGGGAGTCGTGGAGATACGCAGTATTTT. Combining the CDR3 with reference TRBV9 and TRBJ2-3 gives the whole variable domain DSGVTQTPKHLITATGQRVTLRCSPRSGDLSVYWYQQSLDQGLQFLIQYYNGEERAKGNILERFSAQQFPDLHSELNLSSLELGDSALYFCASSVAGSRGDTQYFGPGTRLTVL.

The chain recombines TRBV6-1 with TRBJ2-1; D may be TRBD2 (6 bases). The V end lost 7 bases, the J end lost 0 bases, and 10 bases lay between the germline ends. Germline values: CDR1 MNHNS, CDR2 SASEGT. This CDR3 has 14 residues. The DNA for the CDR3 is TGTGCCAGCATCCGGGAGATCTCCTACAATGAGCAGTTCTTC. Its protein is CASIREISYNEQFF.

Note on this clone: Other DNA sequences in the sample encode the same CDR3. V and J are TRBV5-4 and TRBJ1-4; 11 bases line up with TRBD1. J was trimmed by 0 bases and V by 4 bases; bases with no gene match: 2. CDR1 is SGHNT, CDR2 YYREEE, per germline (reference sequence). The CDR3 spans 16 residues. The chain's CDR3 is CASSKGQGATNEKLFF. DNA of the CDR3: TGTGCCAGCAGCAAGGGACAGGGGGCAACTAATGAAAAACTGTTTTTT.

The chain couples TRBV5-4 to TRBJ2-7; D might be TRBD2 (7 bases). The germline V and J ends were trimmed by 4 bases and 3 bases, with 17 bases remaining between them. The CDR3 runs to 15 residues. CDR1 and CDR2 from the germline V gene are SGHNT and YYREEE (reference sequence). Here the CDR3 reads CASSLGGAEGYEQYF. In DNA form, the CDR3 reads TGTGCCAGCAGCCTGGGGGGGGCGGAGGGCTACGAGCAGTACTTC. Combining the CDR3 with reference TRBV5-4 and TRBJ2-7 gives the whole variable domain ETGVTQSPTHLIKTRGQQVTLRCSSQSGHNTVSWYQQALGQGPQFIFQYYREEENGRGNFPPRFSGLQFPNYSSELNVNALELDDSALYLCASSLGGAEGYEQYFGPGTRLTVT.

The chain is built from TRBV6-5 and TRBJ2-7, with D unresolved. V lost 0 bases and J lost 6, with 12 bases in between. The CDR3 covers 14 residues. In germline, CDR1 is MNHEY, CDR2 SVGAGI. In nucleotides, the CDR3 is TGTGCCAGCAGTTACTCGAGTACTATCGCCGAGCAGTACTTC. Its translation: CASSYSSTIAEQYF.

This rearrangement joins TRBV9 to TRBJ1-3; D is perhaps TRBD1 (6 bases). V shed 3 bases and J shed 5 bases, with 18 bases lying between them. CDR1 and CDR2 from the germline V gene are SGDLS and YYNGEE. The CDR3 contains 16 residues. This CDR3 reads CASSGSTGLRRNTIYF. The CDR3 DNA sequence: TGTGCCAGCAGCGGCTCCACAGGGTTACGCCGAAACACCATATATTTT.

The chain carries TRBV15 and TRBJ1-4; 7 bases align to TRBD1. Germline assignment: CDR1 LNHNV and CDR2 YYDKDF (reference sequence). The CDR3 runs 16 residues. The V and J ends lost 0 bases and 7 bases, in that order; junction bases with no gene match: 8. This CDR3 is CATSRDSRGLAEKLFF. The CDR3 DNA reads as TGTGCCACCAGCAGAGATTCTAGGGGGCTAGCTGAAAAACTGTTTTTT.